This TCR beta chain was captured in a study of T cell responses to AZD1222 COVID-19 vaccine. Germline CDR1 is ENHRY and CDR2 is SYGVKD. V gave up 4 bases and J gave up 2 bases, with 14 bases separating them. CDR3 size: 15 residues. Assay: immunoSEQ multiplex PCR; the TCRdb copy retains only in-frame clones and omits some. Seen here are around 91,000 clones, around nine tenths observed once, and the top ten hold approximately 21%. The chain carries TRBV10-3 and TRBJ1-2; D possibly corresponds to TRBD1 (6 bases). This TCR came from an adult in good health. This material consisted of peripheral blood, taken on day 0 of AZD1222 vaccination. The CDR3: CAISAGGGVNYGYTF. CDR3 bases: TGTGCCATCAGTGCAGGAGGGGGAGTAAACTATGGCTACACCTTC.